The 27 T cell receptor delta chains given below trace back to one sample, sequenced in a study of γδ T cells in repeated Plasmodium falciparum infection. TCRdb reran clone calling via CATT on the multiplex PCR reads. Of tens of thousands of delta-chain clones in the sample, approximately 1% were seen once. Gammadelta T cells were flow-sorted from PBMC into Vgamma9/Vdelta2+ and Vdelta2-negative populations for bulk analysis. Sequencing input: gamma-delta T cells from blood. These receptors were collected from a pool of human donors (malaria-infected and uninfected, not separated).

This clone has ten or more counts. The chain links TRDV2 to TRDJ1, with 11 bases identical to TRDD3. Matching the DNA to germline supplied the J gene, which TCRdb does not give. The germline CDR1 and CDR2 sequences are GEAIGNYY and EKD. The V gene end was trimmed by 9 bases and the J gene end by 0 bases; junction bases not matched to a gene: 14. The CDR3 runs 17 residues. CDR3 region: CAAHPGGYMGYTDKLIF. Here the CDR3 DNA reads TGTGCCGCCCATCCTGGGGGATACATGGGGTACACCGATAAACTCATCTTT.

This clone was recorded a few times. The mismatch at residue 9 between this DNA's translation and the TCRdb protein of a much larger clone likely reflects a read error; the protein shown is translated from the DNA. The V and J genes are TRDV1 and TRDJ1; D possibly corresponds to TRDD2 (6 bases). TCRdb is silent on the J gene; assignment here came from matching the DNA to germline. V lost 8 bases, J lost 0 bases, and 28 bases lay in between. Germline V gene sequence: CDR1 TSWWSYY, CDR2 QGS. The CDR3 has 19 amino acids. In DNA, the CDR3 is TGTGCTCTTTCACGAAGGCGTGGTCCTACTGCGATGGACACCGATAAACTCATCTTT. Encoded protein: CALSRRRGPTAMDTDKLIF.

This clone has only a few counts. A read error likely explains why the TCRdb protein, taken from a much larger clone, differs from this DNA's translation at residue 13; the protein shown is translated from the DNA. This chain links TRDV2 with TRDJ1; no clear D gene. No J segment appears in TCRdb, so it was assigned here by matching the sequence to germline. Germline V gene data show CDR1 as GEAIGNYY and CDR2 as EKD. The CDR3 is 17 residues long. The DNA for the CDR3 is TGTGCCTGTGACACCCTGAAGGATGATGGCCACACCGGTAAACTCATCTTT. Protein sequence: CACDTLKDDGHTGKLIF.

This clone turned up a few times. TCRdb's listed protein matches a much larger clone and diverges from this DNA's translation at residue 11, likely through a read error; the protein shown comes from the DNA. V and J are TRDV2 and TRDJ1; 8 bases align to TRDD3. No J gene was available from TCRdb, and it was assigned here by a germline match of the DNA. V trimming: 3 bases; J trimming: 1 base; junction bases outside the gene matches: 12. Germline V lookup: CDR1 GEAIGNYY, CDR2 EKD. This CDR3 has 17 residues. CDR3 nucleotides: TGTGCCTGTGACTCCGTACTGGGGGCTAGAAGCACCGATAAACTCATCTTT. Translated: CACDSVLGARSTDKLIF.

Only a few counts were recorded for this clone. The TCRdb record carries a much larger clone's protein, which differs from this DNA's translation at residue 9; a read error is the likely cause, and the protein listed here is the DNA translation. V and J are TRDV2 and TRDJ1; 8 positions agree with TRDD3. Germline-derived CDR1 and CDR2 are GEAIGNYY and EKD. This CDR3 region has 18 residues. With 6 bases clipped from V and 0 bases from J, the junction kept 17 bases outside the gene matches. The CDR3 DNA reads as TGTGCCTGTTATACCGTACTGGGGGGTACTCAGTACACCGATAAACTCATCTTT. It codes for CACYTVLGGTQYTDKLIF.

The sample holds a few counts of this clone. TCRdb has a much larger clone's protein, which differs at residue 9 from the translation of this DNA, likely because of a read error; what is shown is the protein translated from the DNA. The chain couples TRDV1 to TRDJ1; no reliable D call. TCRdb leaves out the J gene; it was filled in here by matching the DNA to germline. CDR1 is TSWWSYY, CDR2 QGS, per germline. This CDR3 is 23 amino acids long. V lost 2 bases, J lost 0 bases, and 34 bases lay in between. The CDR3 coding sequence is TGTGCTCTTGGGGAAAGGAGGATCCCACGTTTACGGGAGTACGACGGGTACACCGATAAACTCATCTTT. This encodes CALGERRIPRLREYDGYTDKLIF.

In the case of this clone: A read error likely explains why the TCRdb protein, taken from a much larger clone, differs from this DNA's translation at residue 10; the protein shown is translated from the DNA. The J gene is TRDJ1, the V gene TRDV1; 13 nucleotides match TRDD3. Since TCRdb gives no J gene, matching the DNA to germline was used here to assign it. The CDR3 runs 27 residues. Germline V CDR1 and CDR2: TSWWSYY, QGS. V dropped 0 bases and J dropped 1; count of bases not matched to a gene: 32. This CDR3 is CALGELKRPPYATGGYVGMSSTDKLIF. The CDR3 DNA is TGTGCTCTTGGGGAACTAAAAAGGCCTCCCTACGCTACTGGGGGATACGTGGGTATGTCGTCCACCGATAAACTCATCTTT.

This clone was seen a handful of times. TCRdb's protein, taken from a much larger clone, differs from this DNA's translation at residue 8, likely owing to a read error; the protein displayed comes from the DNA. The chain carries TRDV1 and TRDJ1; no clear D. Assignment of the J gene here rests on matching the DNA to germline, because TCRdb gives none. Germline V gene lookup returns CDR1 TSWWSYY and CDR2 QGS. V lost 3 bases and J 1 base, leaving 9 bases between the germline ends. The CDR3 consists of 14 residues. CDR3 residues: CALGEIECTDKLIF. The DNA for the CDR3 is TGTGCTCTTGGGGAGATAGAGTGCACCGATAAACTCATCTTT.

This clone was detected ten times or more. The chain employs TRDV1 and TRDJ1; 8 bases align to TRDD3. The CDR3 runs to 21 residues. The V and J ends lost 1 base and 0 bases, in that order; junction bases with no gene match: 19. Per the germline V gene, CDR1 is TSWWSYY and CDR2 is QGS. The CDR3 region has the DNA TGTGCTCTTGGGGAACGGGAATCAGGCACTGGGGGCCAACCTTACACCGATAAACTCATCTTT. Translating gives CALGERESGTGGQPYTDKLIF.

For this clone: The protein recorded in TCRdb matches a much larger clone and deviates from this DNA's translation at residue 9, suggesting a read error; the protein here is obtained by translating the DNA. V usage is TRDV2 and J usage is TRDJ1; D may correspond to TRDD1 or TRDD2 (5 bases each). V gave up 1 base and J gave up 6 bases, with 11 bases separating them. The CDR3 is 13 amino acids. The germline CDR1 and CDR2 sequences are GEAIGNYY and EKD. The DNA of the CDR3 is TGTGCCTGTGACACAATAGGTTCCTATAAACTCATCTTT. Its translation: CACDTIGSYKLIF.

On this clone itself: A far larger clone is just one base off, so this is likely a read error. Distinct nucleotide sequences in the sample also encode this CDR3. J is TRDJ1 and V is TRDV1, with TRDD3 matching over 13 bases. Matching the DNA to germline supplied the J gene, which TCRdb does not give. CDR3 size: 21 residues. CDR1 TSWWSYY and CDR2 QGS come from the germline V gene. Written as DNA, the CDR3 is TGTGCCCTTGGCAAACGGTCCAACTGGGGGATACGAGGGGGGTACACCGATAAACTCATCTTT. Its protein product is CALGKRSNWGIRGGYTDKLIF.

This chain connects TRDV1 to TRDJ1; D not resolved. No J segment appears in TCRdb, so it was assigned here by matching the sequence to germline. The CDR3 sequence is 17 residues long. V was cut by 1 base and J by 0 bases, with 15 bases left in between. Germline V gene lookup returns CDR1 TSWWSYY and CDR2 QGS. CDR3 amino acids: CALGEHLLPPYTDKLIF. CDR3 nucleotides: TGTGCTCTTGGGGAACACCTCTTACCCCCGTACACCGATAAACTCATCTTT.

This clone occurred many times. The TCRdb protein comes from a much larger clone and disagrees with this DNA's translation at residue 6, likely due to a read error; the protein given here is derived from the DNA. The CDR3 region is CALEFTGLGTPAKTKLIF. CDR3 nucleotide sequence: TGTGCTCTTGAGTTTACCGGCCTGGGGACTCCAGCGAAAACTAAACTCATCTTT. This chain connects TRDV1 to TRDJ1; TRDD3 is a possible D gene (6 bases). The germline CDR1 and CDR2 sequences are TSWWSYY and QGS. CDR3 length equals 18 residues. V was clipped by 7 bases and J by 7 bases, with 31 bases between them.

This clone appeared a few times. TCRdb's protein, taken from a much larger clone, differs from this DNA's translation at residue 15, likely owing to a read error; the protein displayed comes from the DNA. The chain combines TRDV2 with TRDJ1, with 13 bases fitting TRDD3. Here the J gene came from matching the DNA to germline, since TCRdb omits it. The CDR3 sequence is 18 residues long. The V gene's germline CDR1 is GEAIGNYY and CDR2 EKD. The CDR3 loop is CACDTVLGDTSVTDRLIF. For the CDR3, the DNA is TGTGCCTGTGACACAGTACTGGGGGATACGTCCGTCACCGATAGACTCATCTTT.

Regarding this clone: TCRdb assigns this DNA the protein of a much larger clone, which departs from its translation at residue 4; this likely reflects a read error, and the protein shown comes from translating the DNA. The chain carries TRDV2 and TRDJ1; D possibly corresponds to TRDD2 (5 bases). TCRdb does not report a J gene; here it was assigned by matching the DNA to germline references. Germline-derived CDR1 and CDR2 are GEAIGNYY and EKD. Trimming stripped 5 bases from V and 4 bases from J, with 28 bases between. The CDR3 spans 18 residues. The CDR3 region is CACVSLRSRPASDDKLIF. Here the CDR3 DNA reads TGTGCCTGTGTCTCCCTTCGCTCCAGACCCGCTTCGGACGATAAACTCATCTTT.

This clone was counted only a few times. For this DNA, TCRdb reports the protein of a much larger clone, which diverges at residue 15, most likely from a read error; the protein presented here is translated directly from the DNA. The genes are TRDV1 and TRDJ1; 8 nucleotides agree with TRDD3. The CDR3 has 17 residues. From germline, CDR1 is TSWWSYY and CDR2 QGS. The CDR3 loop reads CALGERTLGDYTDKPIF. CDR3 in DNA: TGTGCTCTTGGGGAAAGAACTTTGGGGGATTACACCGATAAACCCATCTTT.

Worth noting for this clone: The TCRdb record carries a much larger clone's protein, which differs from this DNA's translation at residue 3; a read error is the likely cause, and the protein listed here is the DNA translation. V usage is TRDV2 and J usage is TRDJ1; 10 bases match TRDD3. As TCRdb names no J gene, one was assigned here on the basis of a DNA match to germline. The CDR3 loop spans 18 amino acids. CDR1 GEAIGNYY and CDR2 EKD come from the germline V gene. Written as DNA, the CDR3 is TGTGCCCGTGACACTTTGCAGCCACTGGGGGATGGGACCGATAAACTCATCTTT. It codes for CARDTLQPLGDGTDKLIF.

This clone has only a few counts. TCRdb's entry gives the protein of a much larger clone, which mismatches this DNA's translation at residue 2, likely from a read error; the protein reported here is translated from the DNA. This rearrangement joins TRDV1 to TRDJ1; D is uncertain. CDR1 and CDR2 (germline): TSWWSYY, QGS. The CDR3 has 14 residues. CDR3 coding DNA: TGTTCTCTTTCTTTCCCGGGTGTAACCGATAAACTCATCTTT. Translation gives CSLSFPGVTDKLIF.

Notes on this clone: A read error likely explains why the TCRdb protein, taken from a much larger clone, differs from this DNA's translation at residue 10; the protein shown is translated from the DNA. This sequence joins TRDV2 and TRDJ1, with D possibly matching TRDD3 (5 bases). Here the J gene was assigned by germline matching of the DNA, as TCRdb has none. In germline, CDR1 is GEAIGNYY, CDR2 EKD. Trimming pared 3 bases from V and 0 bases from J, leaving 22 bases between. The CDR3 is 18 residues long. The CDR3 is CACDAVEGTSPDTDKLIF. The CDR3 DNA is TGTGCCTGTGACGCCGTGGAGGGGACCTCCCCCGACACCGATAAACTCATCTTT.

This clone was seen more than once but under ten times. This DNA translates differently at residue 10 from the TCRdb protein, which is that of a much larger clone; a read error is likely, and the protein shown is the DNA's own translation. The chain employs TRDV1 and TRDJ1; TRDD3 might be the D (6 bases). Germline matching of the DNA provided the J gene here, since TCRdb leaves it blank. Between the trimmed V and J ends, which lost 5 bases and 0 bases, there was a span of 37 bases. Germline V CDR1 and CDR2: TSWWSYY, QGS. The CDR3 extends over 23 amino acids. This CDR3 is CALGNLPGLDFPKDTEYTDKLIF. CDR3 bases: TGTGCTCTTGGGAACCTCCCCGGGCTAGACTTCCCGAAGGATACAGAGTACACCGATAAACTCATCTTT.

This clone is labeled as medium-sized. The chain recombines TRDV2 with TRDJ1; 8 bases are shared with TRDD3. Per germline, CDR1 GEAIGNYY and CDR2 EKD. Trimming at V came to 1 base and at J to 0 bases, leaving 9 bases not matched to a gene. The CDR3 sequence is 17 residues long. The CDR3 loop reads CACDTVTGGSHTDKLIF. DNA for the CDR3: TGTGCCTGTGACACGGTCACTGGGGGTTCCCACACCGATAAACTCATCTTT.

Worth noting for this clone: The translation of this DNA and the TCRdb protein of a much larger clone differ at residue 5, probably owing to a read error; the protein shown here is translated from the DNA. The chain uses TRDV2 and TRDJ1; D possibly corresponds to TRDD3 (6 bases). Germline CDR1 and CDR2: GEAIGNYY and EKD. V lost 3 bases and J 1 base, leaving 23 bases between the germline ends. This CDR3 has 18 residues. CDR3 sequence reads: CACDALDEGLGFTDKLIF. CDR3 in DNA: TGTGCCTGTGACGCACTTGACGAGGGGCTGGGGTTCACCGATAAACTCATCTTT.

There are a few counts of this clone. The protein that TCRdb holds for this DNA derives from a much larger clone and differs from the translated DNA at residue 4, which likely indicates a read error; the protein shown here is translated from the DNA. This chain connects TRDV1 to TRDJ4; TRDD3 matches 13 bases. In the absence of a J gene in TCRdb, the DNA was matched to germline to assign it here. Germline CDR1 reads TSWWSYY; CDR2 reads QGS. The CDR3 consists of 23 residues. The CDR3 DNA reads TGTGCTCTTAGGGAACTTCCAACCCGATCCATACTGGGGGATACGCTAACTCCCAGACCCCTGATCTTT. It specifies CALRELPTRSILGDTLTPRPLIF.

Remarks on this clone: TCRdb shows a much larger clone's protein in place of this DNA's translation, and the two differ at residue 5, likely through a read error; the protein shown is translated from the DNA. The V call is TRDV1, the J call TRDJ1; 10 bases line up with TRDD3. This CDR3 is 18 amino acids long. Germline V gives CDR1 TSWWSYY, CDR2 QGS. V lost 5 bases to trimming and J lost 0 bases; unmatched junction nucleotides: 12. Written as DNA, the CDR3 is TGTGCTCTTGGGTGTGGGGGATACCTCGTTGAGTACACCGATAAACTCATCTTT. Amino acids: CALGCGGYLVEYTDKLIF.

Note on this clone: The protein in TCRdb stems from a much larger clone and differs at residue 14 from this DNA's translation, likely a read error; here the protein is translated from the DNA. The J gene was not called, though the V gene is TRDV2; the table calls TRDD3, which could not be checked here. The CDR3 has 16 residues. Germline values: CDR1 GEAIGNYY, CDR2 EKD. The CDR3 sequence is CAWGIRHGGYADKPIF. The CDR3, as DNA: TGTGCCTGGGGCATTCGGCATGGGGGATACGCCGATAAACCCATCTTT.

Points on this clone: This likely came from a read error, as a far larger clone is one base away. At the DNA level, this CDR3 is encoded by other sequences in the same sample as well. The V call is TRDV2, the J call TRDJ1; 11 bases fit TRDD3. The germline CDR1 and CDR2 sequences are GEAIGNYY and EKD. The CDR3 consists of 14 residues. CDR3 DNA: TGTGCCTGTGACACAATGGGGGATACGCATAAGCTCATCTTT. Translation gives CACDTMGDTHKLIF.

This clone came up a few times. The protein recorded in TCRdb matches a much larger clone and deviates from this DNA's translation at residue 7, suggesting a read error; the protein here is obtained by translating the DNA. CDR3 DNA: TGTGCCTGTGACGTACTGAGGGATATTTCCTGGGACACCCGACAGATGTTTTTC. Translating it yields CACDVLRDISWDTRQMFF. V gene TRDV2 combines with J gene TRDJ3; tentatively, D is TRDD3 (6 bases). Here the J gene came from matching the DNA to germline, since TCRdb omits it. This CDR3 spans 18 amino acids. CDR1 is GEAIGNYY, CDR2 EKD, per germline. Trimming pared 3 bases from V and 1 base from J, leaving 15 bases between.